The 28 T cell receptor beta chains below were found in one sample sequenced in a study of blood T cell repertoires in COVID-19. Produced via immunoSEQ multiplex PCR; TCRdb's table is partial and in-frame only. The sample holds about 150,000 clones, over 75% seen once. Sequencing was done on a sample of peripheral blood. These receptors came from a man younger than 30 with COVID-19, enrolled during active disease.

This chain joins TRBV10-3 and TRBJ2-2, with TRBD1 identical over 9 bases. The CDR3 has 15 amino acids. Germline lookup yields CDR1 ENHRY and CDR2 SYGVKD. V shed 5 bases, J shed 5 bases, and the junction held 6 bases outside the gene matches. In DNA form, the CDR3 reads TGTGCCATCAGTCCAACGGACAGGGGAACCGGGGAGCTGTTTTTT. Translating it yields CAISPTDRGTGELFF.

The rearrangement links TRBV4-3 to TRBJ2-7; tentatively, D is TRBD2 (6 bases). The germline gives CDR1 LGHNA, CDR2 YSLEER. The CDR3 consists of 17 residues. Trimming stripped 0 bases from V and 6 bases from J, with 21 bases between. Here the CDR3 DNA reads TGCGCCAGCAGCCAAGACGGAGTCCCCACGGGGGTGGGCGAGCAGTACTTC. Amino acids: CASSQDGVPTGVGEQYF.

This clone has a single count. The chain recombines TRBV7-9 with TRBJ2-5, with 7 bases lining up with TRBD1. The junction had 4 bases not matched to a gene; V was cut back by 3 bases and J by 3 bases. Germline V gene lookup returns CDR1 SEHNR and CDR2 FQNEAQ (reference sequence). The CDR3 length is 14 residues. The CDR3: CASSFSGTEETQYF. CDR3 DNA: TGTGCCAGCAGCTTCTCCGGGACAGAAGAGACCCAGTACTTC.

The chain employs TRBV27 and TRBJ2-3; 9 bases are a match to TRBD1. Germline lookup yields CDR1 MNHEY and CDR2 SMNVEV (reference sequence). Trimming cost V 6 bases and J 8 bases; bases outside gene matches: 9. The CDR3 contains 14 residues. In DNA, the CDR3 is TGTGCCAGCAGAACGGACAGGGGATTTACTACGCAGTATTTT. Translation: CASRTDRGFTTQYF.

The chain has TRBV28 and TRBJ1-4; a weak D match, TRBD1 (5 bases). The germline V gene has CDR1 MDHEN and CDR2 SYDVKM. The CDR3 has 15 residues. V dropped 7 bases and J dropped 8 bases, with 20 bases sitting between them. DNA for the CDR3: TGTGCCAGCACCCGGATGTCAGGGCTCGGCGAAAAACTGTTTTTT. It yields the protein CASTRMSGLGEKLFF.

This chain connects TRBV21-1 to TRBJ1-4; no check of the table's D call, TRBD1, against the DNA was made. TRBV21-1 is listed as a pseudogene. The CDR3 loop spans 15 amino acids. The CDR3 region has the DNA TGTGCCAGCAGCTCCCTGCCACAGTACCATGAAAAACTGTTTTTT. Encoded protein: CASSSLPQYHEKLFF.

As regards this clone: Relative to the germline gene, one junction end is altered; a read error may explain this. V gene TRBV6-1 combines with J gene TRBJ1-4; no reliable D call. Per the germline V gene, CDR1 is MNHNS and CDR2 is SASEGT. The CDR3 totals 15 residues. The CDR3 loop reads CASSDTWASNEKLLF. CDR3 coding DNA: TGTGCCAGCAGTGACACTTGGGCCTCTAATGAAAAACTGCTTTTT.

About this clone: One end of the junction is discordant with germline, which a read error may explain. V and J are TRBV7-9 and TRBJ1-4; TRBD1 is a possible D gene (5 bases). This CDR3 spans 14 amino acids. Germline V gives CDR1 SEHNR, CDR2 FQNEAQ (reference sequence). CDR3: CASSLQGWGEKLLF. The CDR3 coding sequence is TGTGCCAGCAGCTTACAGGGTTGGGGGGAAAAACTGCTTTTT.

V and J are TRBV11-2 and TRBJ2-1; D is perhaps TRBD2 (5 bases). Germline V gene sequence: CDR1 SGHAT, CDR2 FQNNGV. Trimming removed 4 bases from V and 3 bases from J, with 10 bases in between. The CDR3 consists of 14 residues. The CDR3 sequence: CASSSRTRYNEQFF. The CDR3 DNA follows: TGTGCCAGCAGCTCGCGGACTCGCTACAATGAGCAGTTCTTC.

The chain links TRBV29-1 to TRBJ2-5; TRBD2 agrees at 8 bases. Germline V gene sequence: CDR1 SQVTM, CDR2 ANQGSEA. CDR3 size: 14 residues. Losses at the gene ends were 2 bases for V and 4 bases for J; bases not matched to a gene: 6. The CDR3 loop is CSVEFRTSLETQYF. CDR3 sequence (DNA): TGCAGCGTTGAATTCAGGACTAGCCTAGAGACCCAGTACTTC. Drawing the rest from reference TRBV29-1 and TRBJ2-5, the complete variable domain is SAVISQKPSRDICQRGTSLTIQCQVDSQVTMMFWYRQQPGQSLTLIATANQGSEATYESGFVIDKFPISRPNLTFSTLTVSNMSPEDSSIYLCSVEFRTSLETQYFGPGTRLLVL.

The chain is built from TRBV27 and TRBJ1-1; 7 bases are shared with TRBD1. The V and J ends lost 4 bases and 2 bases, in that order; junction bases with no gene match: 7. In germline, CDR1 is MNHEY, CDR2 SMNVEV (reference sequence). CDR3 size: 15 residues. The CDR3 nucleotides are TGTGCCAGCAGTTCGTACGGGACAGTTAACACTGAAGCTTTCTTT. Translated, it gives CASSSYGTVNTEAFF.

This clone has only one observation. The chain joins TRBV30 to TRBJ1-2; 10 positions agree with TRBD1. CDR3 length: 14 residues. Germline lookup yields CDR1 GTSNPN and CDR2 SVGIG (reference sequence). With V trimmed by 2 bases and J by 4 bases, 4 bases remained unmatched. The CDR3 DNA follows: TGTGCCTGGAGTTCGACAGGGGGCGCCTATGGCTACACCTTC. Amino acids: CAWSSTGGAYGYTF.

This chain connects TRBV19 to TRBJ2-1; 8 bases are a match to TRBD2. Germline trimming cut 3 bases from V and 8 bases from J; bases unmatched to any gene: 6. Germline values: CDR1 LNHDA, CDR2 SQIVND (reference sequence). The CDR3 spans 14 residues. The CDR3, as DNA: TGTGCCAGTAGTATGTTTGGACTAGCCGATGAGCAGTTCTTC. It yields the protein CASSMFGLADEQFF.

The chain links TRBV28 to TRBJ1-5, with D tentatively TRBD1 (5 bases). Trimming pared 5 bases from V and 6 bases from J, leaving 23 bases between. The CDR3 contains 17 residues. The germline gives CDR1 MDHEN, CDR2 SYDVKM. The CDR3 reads CASSNFGRASPFQPQHF. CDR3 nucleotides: TGTGCCAGCAGTAATTTCGGCAGGGCCTCCCCATTTCAGCCCCAGCATTTT.

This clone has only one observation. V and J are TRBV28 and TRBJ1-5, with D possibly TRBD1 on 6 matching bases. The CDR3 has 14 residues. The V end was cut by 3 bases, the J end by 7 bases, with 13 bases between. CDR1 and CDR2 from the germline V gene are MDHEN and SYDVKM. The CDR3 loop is CASSFTGSGQPQHF. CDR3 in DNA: TGTGCCAGCAGTTTTACAGGGTCGGGGCAGCCCCAGCATTTT.

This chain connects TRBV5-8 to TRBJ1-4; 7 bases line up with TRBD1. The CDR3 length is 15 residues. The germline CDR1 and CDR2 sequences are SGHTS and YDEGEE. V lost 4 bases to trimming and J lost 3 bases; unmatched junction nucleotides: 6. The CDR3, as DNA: TGTGCCAGCAGCCTACCGGGACAGCCTAATGAAAAACTGTTTTTT. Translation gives CASSLPGQPNEKLFF.

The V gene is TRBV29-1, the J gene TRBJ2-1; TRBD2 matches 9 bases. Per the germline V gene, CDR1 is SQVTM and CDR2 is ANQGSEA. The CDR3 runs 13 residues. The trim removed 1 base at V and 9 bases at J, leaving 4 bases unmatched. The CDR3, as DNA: TGCAGCGTTGAAGGGCGGGAGGGGGGTGAGCAGTTCTTC. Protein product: CSVEGREGGEQFF.

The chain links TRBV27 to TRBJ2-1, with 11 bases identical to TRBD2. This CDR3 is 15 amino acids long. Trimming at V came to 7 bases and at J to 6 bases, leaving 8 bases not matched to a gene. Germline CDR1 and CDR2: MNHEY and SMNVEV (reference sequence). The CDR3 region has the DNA TGTGCCAGCATTCCACTAGCGGGAGTTTCCAATGAGCAGTTCTTC. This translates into CASIPLAGVSNEQFF.

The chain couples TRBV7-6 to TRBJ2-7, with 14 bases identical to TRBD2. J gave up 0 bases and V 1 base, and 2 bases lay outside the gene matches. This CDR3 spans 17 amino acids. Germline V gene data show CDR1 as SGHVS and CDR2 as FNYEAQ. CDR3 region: CASSLVGTSGSSYEQYF. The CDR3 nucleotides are TGTGCCAGCAGCTTAGTCGGGACTAGCGGGAGCTCCTACGAGCAGTACTTC.

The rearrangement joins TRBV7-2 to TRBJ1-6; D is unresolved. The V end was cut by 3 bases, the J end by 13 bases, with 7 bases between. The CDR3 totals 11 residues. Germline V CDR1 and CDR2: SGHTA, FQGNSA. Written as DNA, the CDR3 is TGTGCCAGCAGCTTCTTCTCCCCCCTCCACTTT. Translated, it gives CASSFFSPLHF. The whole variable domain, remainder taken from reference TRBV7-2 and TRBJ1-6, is GAGVSQSPSNKVTEKGKDVELRCDPISGHTALYWYRQSLGQGLEFLIYFQGNSAPDKSGLPSDRFSAERTGGSVSTLTIQRTQQEDSAVYLCASSFFSPLHFGNGTRLTVT.

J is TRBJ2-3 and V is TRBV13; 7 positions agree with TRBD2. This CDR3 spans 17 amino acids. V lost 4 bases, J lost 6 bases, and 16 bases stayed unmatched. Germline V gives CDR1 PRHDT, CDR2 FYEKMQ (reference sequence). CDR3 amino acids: CASSSLPFAGVSDTQYF. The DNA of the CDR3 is TGTGCCAGCAGCTCCCTCCCCTTTGCGGGAGTCTCGGATACGCAGTATTTT. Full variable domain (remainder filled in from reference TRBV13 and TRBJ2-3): AAGVIQSPRHLIKEKRETATLKCYPIPRHDTVYWYQQGPGQDPQFLISFYEKMQSDKGSIPDRFSAQQFSDYHSELNMSSLELGDSALYFCASSSLPFAGVSDTQYFGPGTRLTVL.

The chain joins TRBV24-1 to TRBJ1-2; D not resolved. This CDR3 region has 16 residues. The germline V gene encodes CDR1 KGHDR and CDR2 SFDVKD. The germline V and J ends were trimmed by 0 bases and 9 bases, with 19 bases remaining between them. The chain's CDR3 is CATSDLQEGGGNRYTF. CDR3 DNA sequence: TGTGCCACCAGTGATTTGCAAGAGGGAGGAGGGAATCGCTACACCTTC.

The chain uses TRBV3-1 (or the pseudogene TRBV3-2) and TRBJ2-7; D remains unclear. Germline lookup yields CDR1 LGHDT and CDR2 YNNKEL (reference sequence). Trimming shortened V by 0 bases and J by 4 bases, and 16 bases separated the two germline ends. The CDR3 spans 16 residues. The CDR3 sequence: CASSQDLCVPPYEQYF. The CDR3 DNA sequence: TGTGCCAGCAGCCAAGATTTATGCGTCCCCCCTTACGAGCAGTACTTC.

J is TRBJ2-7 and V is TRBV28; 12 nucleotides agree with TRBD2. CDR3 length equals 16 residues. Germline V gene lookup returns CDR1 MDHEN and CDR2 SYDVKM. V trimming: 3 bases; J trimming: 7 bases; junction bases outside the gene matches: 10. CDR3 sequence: CASSFYLAGGPVEQYF. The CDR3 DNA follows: TGTGCCAGCAGTTTTTATCTAGCGGGAGGGCCTGTAGAGCAGTACTTC.

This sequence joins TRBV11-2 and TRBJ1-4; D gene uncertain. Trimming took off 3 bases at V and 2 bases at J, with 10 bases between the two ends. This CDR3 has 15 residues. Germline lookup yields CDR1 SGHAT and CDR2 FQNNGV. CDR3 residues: CASSFSRSTNEKLFF. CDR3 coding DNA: TGTGCCAGCAGCTTTTCTCGGTCCACTAATGAAAAACTGTTTTTT. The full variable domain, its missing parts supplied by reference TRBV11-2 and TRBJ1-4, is EAGVAQSPRYKIIEKRQSVAFWCNPISGHATLYWYQQILGQGPKLLIQFQNNGVVDDSQLPKDRFSAERLKGVDSTLKIQPAKLEDSAVYLCASSFSRSTNEKLFFGSGTQLSVL.

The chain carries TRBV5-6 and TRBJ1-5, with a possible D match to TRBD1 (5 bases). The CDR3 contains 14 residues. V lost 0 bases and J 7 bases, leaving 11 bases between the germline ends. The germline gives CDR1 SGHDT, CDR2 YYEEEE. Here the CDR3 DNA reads TGTGCCAGCAGCTTGGGCAGGGAAACGCAGCCCCAGCATTTT. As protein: CASSLGRETQPQHF. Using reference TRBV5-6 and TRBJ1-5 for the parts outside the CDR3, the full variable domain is DAGVTQSPTHLIKTRGQQVTLRCSPKSGHDTVSWYQQALGQGPQFIFQYYEEEERQRGNFPDRFSGHQFPNYSSELNVNALLLGDSALYLCASSLGRETQPQHFGDGTRLSIL.

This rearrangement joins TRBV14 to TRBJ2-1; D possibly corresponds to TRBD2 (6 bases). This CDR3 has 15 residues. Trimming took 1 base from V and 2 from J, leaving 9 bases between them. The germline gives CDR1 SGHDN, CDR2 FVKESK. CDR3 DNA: TGTGCCAGCAGCCAAGCGGGAGCCCCCTACAATGAGCAGTTCTTC. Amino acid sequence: CASSQAGAPYNEQFF.

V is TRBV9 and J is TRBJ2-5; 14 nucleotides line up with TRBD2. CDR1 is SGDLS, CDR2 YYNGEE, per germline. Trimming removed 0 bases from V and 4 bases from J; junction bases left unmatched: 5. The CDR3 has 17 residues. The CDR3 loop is CASSVGGLAGVGETQYF. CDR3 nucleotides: TGTGCCAGCAGCGTAGGGGGACTAGCGGGAGTGGGAGAGACCCAGTACTTC.